This T cell receptor (beta chain) comes out of a study of early T cells in non-severe SARS-CoV-2 infection. About the research overall: With bulk RNA from unsorted whole blood as input, sequencing yielded unpaired chains.

Unique molecular identifiers were affixed to single, distinct cDNA molecules. From the 5' RACE reads, TCRdb called clonotypes with MiXCR, one entry per CDR3 protein. The table includes tens of thousands of distinct CDR3 sequences, roughly an eighth detected once. This clonotype was picked up many times. What it binds is not known. This CDR3 comprises 14 residues. Germline V gene lookup returns CDR1 SGHAT and CDR2 FQDESV (reference sequence). V lost 6 bases and J 0 bases, leaving 6 bases between the germline ends. Study conclusions and caveats: The matching step, a VDJdb search, favored anti-spike CD8 responses and missed private and CD4 specificities.

The TCR originated in an adult who was a healthcare worker with PCR-confirmed SARS-CoV-2 infection or an uninfected control (not recorded which). The chain joins TRBV11-1 to TRBJ2-6, with D unresolved. The sequencing sample was made of whole blood. The CDR3 sequence: CASRQSSGANVLTF. The CDR3 nucleotides read TGTGCCAGCAGACAGAGCTCTGGGGCCAACGTCCTGACTTTC.